The sequence of this TCR beta chain was determined in a study of cytomegalovirus exposure and HLA in healthy donors. Whole-study context: The early release's HLA-typed donors yielded roughly 85 million unique TCRs. General study points: Prior analysis indicated that the majority of TCR beta V segments exhibited productivity approximately 87% or approximately 30% of the time.

The CDR3 has 13 amino acids. Germline CDR1 and CDR2: LNHDA and SQIVND (reference sequence). V shed 10 bases and J 4 bases; nucleotides not matched to a gene: 9. In this sample, this clone turned up a few times. The antigen remains undetermined. Both 60 Vbeta primers and 13 Jbeta primers went into the PCR. TCRdb's table, derived via immunoSEQ multiplex PCR, lists solely in-frame clones and lacks some. The sample has under 150,000 clones; around 78% are singletons. Material for sequencing was PBMCs. The chain couples TRBV19 to TRBJ1-2; 7 nucleotides agree with TRBD1. This receptor was taken from a woman in her forties or fifties in good health and CMV-seronegative. The DNA of the CDR3 is TGTGCCACCACAGAGACAGGGATCTATGGCTACACCTTC. Its translation is CATTETGIYGYTF.